Below are 21 T cell receptor beta chains sequenced from a single sample in a study of blood T cell repertoires in COVID-19. Data came from immunoSEQ multiplex PCR; TCRdb stores just in-frame clones and leaves some out. This table holds tens of thousands of clones, roughly 90% found once. What was sequenced was peripheral blood. Every receptor here comes from a woman aged 45 to 65 with active or convalescent COVID-19.

This clone was seen just once. V and J are TRBV6-5 and TRBJ1-4, with TRBD1 as a possible D gene (6 bases). The V and J ends lost 8 bases and 4 bases respectively, with 11 bases between them. The CDR3 extends over 13 amino acids. Germline V CDR1 and CDR2: MNHEY, SVGAGI. This CDR3 reads CASLDSLNEKLFF. The CDR3 DNA is TGTGCCAGCTTGGACAGCCTTAATGAAAAACTGTTTTTT.

The rearrangement joins TRBV7-6 to TRBJ1-5; tentatively, D is TRBD1 (6 bases). Trimming stripped 5 bases from V and 5 bases from J, with 13 bases between. CDR3 length: 14 residues. Germline assignment: CDR1 SGHVS and CDR2 FNYEAQ. The CDR3 loop reads CASSANRVDQPQHF. The CDR3 bases are TGTGCCAGCAGCGCGAACAGGGTAGATCAGCCCCAGCATTTT.

The V and J genes are TRBV5-4 and TRBJ2-2; TRBD2 is a possible D gene (5 bases). The ends were cut back, 4 bases at V and 9 bases at J, with 13 bases in the middle. The CDR3 covers 13 residues. The germline gives CDR1 SGHNT, CDR2 YYREEE (reference sequence). In nucleotides, the CDR3 is TGTGCCAGCAGCCCCCCTTCCGGGAGGGAGCTGTTTTTT. Protein: CASSPPSGRELFF.

This clone was counted only a few times. The V and J genes are TRBV6-1 and TRBJ2-7; D might be TRBD2 (6 bases). The germline V gene has CDR1 MNHNS and CDR2 SASEGT. V was pared by 0 bases and J by 2 bases, with 14 bases between. The CDR3 totals 16 residues. CDR3 DNA: TGTGCCAGCAGTGAAGCTTTGGGAGGTGGTACCTACGAGCAGTACTTC. Its translation: CASSEALGGGTYEQYF.

The chain links TRBV15 to TRBJ1-2, with D possibly matching TRBD1 (6 bases). Trimming removed 0 bases at V and 8 bases at J, with 22 bases between. Germline CDR1 and CDR2: LNHNV and YYDKDF (reference sequence). The CDR3 covers 17 residues. CDR3 in amino acids: CATSREPGAAGAMGYTF. The CDR3 DNA sequence: TGTGCCACCAGCAGAGAGCCAGGGGCCGCAGGAGCTATGGGCTACACCTTC.

The chain recombines TRBV30 with TRBJ2-2; 7 nucleotides match TRBD2. The V segment lost 4 bases and the J segment 2 bases; nucleotides outside the gene matches: 4. Looked up from germline, CDR1 is GTSNPN and CDR2 is SVGIG (reference sequence). The CDR3 is 14 residues long. CDR3 loop: CAWMGGVNTGELFF. The DNA of the CDR3 is TGTGCCTGGATGGGGGGGGTTAACACCGGGGAGCTGTTTTTT.

The rearrangement links TRBV6-2 or TRBV6-3 to TRBJ1-2; no reliable D call. This CDR3 contains 14 residues. V was cut by 6 bases and J by 8 bases, with 19 bases left in between. From germline, CDR1 is MNHEY and CDR2 SVGEGT. This CDR3 is CASSSRSGIRGYTF. The CDR3 DNA is TGTGCCAGCAGCTCGAGGTCGGGGATCAGAGGCTACACCTTC.

The chain uses TRBV3-1 (or the pseudogene TRBV3-2) and TRBJ1-5; TRBD1 aligns across 11 bases. Trimming cost V 4 bases and J 4 bases; bases outside gene matches: 6. The CDR3 runs 16 residues. CDR1 and CDR2 (germline): LGHDT, YNNKEL (reference sequence). The CDR3 loop reads CASSPDRGLGNQPQHF. The CDR3 DNA is TGTGCCAGCAGCCCGGACAGGGGGCTGGGGAATCAGCCCCAGCATTTT.

This chain connects TRBV7-9 to TRBJ1-1, with 7 bases identical to TRBD1. The germline V gene has CDR1 SEHNR and CDR2 FQNEAQ (reference sequence). V lost 5 bases to trimming and J lost 2 bases; unmatched junction nucleotides: 2. This CDR3 comprises 13 residues. The CDR3 region has the DNA TGTGCCAGCAGCCGACAGGGCAACACTGAAGCTTTCTTT. Residues: CASSRQGNTEAFF.

This chain links TRBV5-4 with TRBJ1-4; no clear D. The CDR3 extends over 15 amino acids. V lost 4 bases and J lost 8, with 18 bases in between. CDR1 is SGHNT, CDR2 YYREEE, per germline (reference sequence). Here the CDR3 reads CASSTAGPLGEKLFF. The CDR3 DNA is TGTGCCAGCAGCACCGCGGGCCCACTAGGAGAAAAACTGTTTTTT.

The chain employs TRBV27 and TRBJ1-1, with D hard to call. CDR1 is MNHEY and CDR2 is SMNVEV in the germline V gene (reference sequence). The CDR3 consists of 13 residues. Trimming removed 3 bases at V and 1 base at J, with 6 bases between. CDR3 nucleotide sequence: TGTGCCAGCAGTTTTTACAAGAACACTGAAGCTTTCTTT. This sequence encodes CASSFYKNTEAFF.

The rearrangement links TRBV2 to TRBJ2-7; 10 nucleotides match TRBD2. Germline CDR1 is SNHLY and CDR2 is FYNNEI. The CDR3 covers 15 residues. The junction had 10 bases not matched to a gene; V was cut back by 8 bases and J by 3 bases. The CDR3 reads CASGDLAGVVYEQYF. DNA for the CDR3: TGTGCCAGCGGGGACCTAGCGGGGGTCGTCTACGAGCAGTACTTC.

The chain carries TRBV4-3 and TRBJ1-2; D remains unclear. The V gene's germline CDR1 is LGHNA and CDR2 YSLEER. The germline V and J ends were trimmed by 1 base and 4 bases, with 10 bases remaining between them. The CDR3 sequence is 14 residues long. CDR3 bases: TGCGCCAGCAGCCAAGCGAACACAGTCTATGGCTACACCTTC. Translation gives CASSQANTVYGYTF.

V usage is TRBV10-3 and J usage is TRBJ1-1; weak D call: TRBD1 (6 bases). The germline V gene encodes CDR1 ENHRY and CDR2 SYGVKD. V lost 0 bases and J 8 bases, leaving 16 bases between the germline ends. This CDR3 contains 15 residues. The CDR3 protein is CAISESVGGFSEAFF. In DNA, the CDR3 is TGTGCCATCAGTGAGTCGGTAGGGGGATTCTCCGAAGCTTTCTTT.

The chain joins TRBV2 to TRBJ1-2, with D possibly TRBD1 on 5 matching bases. Germline CDR1 is SNHLY and CDR2 is FYNNEI. This CDR3 region has 14 residues. Trimming took off 1 base at V and 0 bases at J, with 6 bases between the two ends. This CDR3 is CASSEEGSNYGYTF. The DNA for the CDR3 is TGTGCCAGCAGTGAAGAGGGGTCTAACTATGGCTACACCTTC.

The chain couples TRBV6-5 to TRBJ2-1; 11 bases agree with TRBD2. The CDR3 is made up of 15 amino acids. Germline CDR1 is MNHEY and CDR2 is SVGAGI. V gave up 3 bases and J gave up 6 bases; unmatched junction bases: 4. The CDR3 nucleotides read TGTGCCAGCAGTTATAGCGGGGGGGCCGGCAATGAGCAGTTCTTC. Translating it yields CASSYSGGAGNEQFF.

Only one count was recorded for this clone. This chain joins TRBV5-1 and TRBJ1-1, with 9 bases fitting TRBD1. Germline V CDR1 and CDR2: SGHRS, YFSETQ. The CDR3 has 14 amino acids. Trimming removed 2 bases from V and 11 bases from J; junction bases left unmatched: 10. CDR3 bases: TGCGCCAGCAGCTTCGGACAGGGGTCCCCTTTGGCTTTCTTT. As protein: CASSFGQGSPLAFF. Looking up the rest from reference TRBV5-1 and TRBJ1-1 gives the full variable domain: KAGVTQTPRYLIKTRGQQVTLSCSPISGHRSVSWYQQTPGQGLQFLFEYFSETQRNKGNFPGRFSGRQFSNSRSEMNVSTLELGDSALYLCASSFGQGSPLAFFGQGTRLTVV.

This chain uses TRBV7-2 with TRBJ1-6; 7 bases map to TRBD1. Germline CDR1 and CDR2: SGHTA and FQGNSA. V shed 5 bases, J shed 7 bases, and the junction held 17 bases outside the gene matches. CDR3 length: 18 residues. CDR3 DNA: TGTGCCAGCAGCACCCGATGGGGACAGTCCCCTGGGAATTCACCCCTCCACTTT. This gives the protein CASSTRWGQSPGNSPLHF.

The chain carries TRBV5-5 and TRBJ2-3, with 7 bases aligning to TRBD2. The CDR3 has 15 amino acids. The V segment lost 1 base and the J segment 4 bases; nucleotides outside the gene matches: 6. Per germline, CDR1 SGHKS and CDR2 YYEKEE (reference sequence). The DNA for the CDR3 is TGTGCCAGCAGCTTGCCGGAAAGCGGGGCAGATACGCAGTATTTT. It encodes CASSLPESGADTQYF.

J is TRBJ1-4 and V is TRBV7-9; D perhaps matches TRBD1 (6 bases). CDR1 SEHNR and CDR2 FQNEAQ come from the germline V gene (reference sequence). With 8 bases removed from V and 6 bases from J, the gap between germline ends came to 19 bases. The CDR3 totals 15 residues. CDR3 protein: CASLDRGHKDEKLFF. The DNA for the CDR3 is TGTGCCAGCCTAGACCGGGGACATAAGGATGAAAAACTGTTTTTT.

The chain combines TRBV7-3 with TRBJ2-3, with 15 bases identical to TRBD2. Per germline, CDR1 SGHTA and CDR2 FQGTGA. V was clipped by 0 bases and J by 4 bases; unmatched bases: 8. This CDR3 spans 19 amino acids. The CDR3 coding sequence is TGTGCCAGCAGCTTAACGCCCTTTGGACTAGCGGGGGGGCCAGATACGCAGTATTTT. Translation gives CASSLTPFGLAGGPDTQYF.